This T cell receptor beta chain was retrieved from a study of T cells in Graves' hyperthyroidism and ophthalmopathy. This clonotype has at least ten counts. There are 13 residues in the CDR3. The V gene lost 4 bases and the J gene lost 0 bases, with 5 bases spanning the gap. Amplification targeted TCR beta CDR3 regions from RNA transcripts. The HTBI primer set was used in a first-round RT-PCR of the TCR CDR3. Each CDR3 protein is one row after TCRdb ran MiXCR on the multiplex PCR reads. The sample has almost 600,000 distinct CDR3 sequences, approximately 15% seen once; the top ten hold more than 5%. Sequenced input: blood. The chain employs TRBV12-3 or TRBV12-4 and TRBJ2-3; unclear D gene. This clonotype was sampled from a woman aged 25 to 39 with Graves' hyperthyroidism that later progressed to Graves' ophthalmopathy. In DNA, the CDR3 is TGTGCCAGCAGTTGGATTAGCACAGATACGCAGTATTTT. As protein: CASSWISTDTQYF.